This TCR beta chain was profiled in a study of blood T cell repertoires in COVID-19. Trimming took 1 base from V and 7 from J, leaving 10 bases between them. CDR3 length: 12 amino acids. CDR1 and CDR2 from the germline V gene are GTSNPN and SVGIG (reference sequence). Repertoires were generated with immunoSEQ multiplex PCR, while TCRdb's copy carries only in-frame clones and drops some. The profile covers roughly 220,000 clones, with 80% to 90% appearing a single time and around 5.5% taken by the ten largest. The chain combines TRBV30 with TRBJ2-5; D is ambiguous. This sequence was found in a woman aged 60-75 years who had recovered from COVID-19. Material for sequencing was peripheral blood. Here the CDR3 reads CAWSGTGGTQYF. CDR3 coding DNA: TGTGCCTGGAGTGGAACTGGCGGGACCCAGTACTTC.